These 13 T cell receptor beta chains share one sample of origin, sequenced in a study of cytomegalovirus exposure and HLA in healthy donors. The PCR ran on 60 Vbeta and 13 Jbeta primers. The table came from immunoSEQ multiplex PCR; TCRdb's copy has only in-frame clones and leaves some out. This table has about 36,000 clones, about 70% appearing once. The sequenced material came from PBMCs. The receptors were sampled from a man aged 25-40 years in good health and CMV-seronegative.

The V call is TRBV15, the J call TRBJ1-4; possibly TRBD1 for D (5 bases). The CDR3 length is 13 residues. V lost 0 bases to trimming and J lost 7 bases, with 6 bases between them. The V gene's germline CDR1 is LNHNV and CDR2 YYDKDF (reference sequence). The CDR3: CATSRDQGEKLFF. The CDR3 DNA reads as TGTGCCACCAGCAGAGATCAGGGTGAAAAACTGTTTTTT.

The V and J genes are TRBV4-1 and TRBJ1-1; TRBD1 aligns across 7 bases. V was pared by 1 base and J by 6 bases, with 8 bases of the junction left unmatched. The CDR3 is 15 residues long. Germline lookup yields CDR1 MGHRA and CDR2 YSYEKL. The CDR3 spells CASSQVGTEGSEAFF. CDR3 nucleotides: TGCGCCAGCAGCCAAGTGGGGACAGAGGGGTCTGAAGCTTTCTTT.

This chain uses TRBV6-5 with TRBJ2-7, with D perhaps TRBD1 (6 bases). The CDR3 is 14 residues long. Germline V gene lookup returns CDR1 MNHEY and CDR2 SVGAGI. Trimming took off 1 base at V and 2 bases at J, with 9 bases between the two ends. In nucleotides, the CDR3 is TGTGCCAGCAGTTACTTGGACAGCACCTACGAGCAGTACTTC. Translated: CASSYLDSTYEQYF.

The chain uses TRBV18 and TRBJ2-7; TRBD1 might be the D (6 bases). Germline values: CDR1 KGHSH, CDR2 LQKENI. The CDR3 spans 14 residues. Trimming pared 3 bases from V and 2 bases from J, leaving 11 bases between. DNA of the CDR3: TGTGCCAGCTCACCCGGGACAATCCCCTACGAGCAGTACTTC. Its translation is CASSPGTIPYEQYF.

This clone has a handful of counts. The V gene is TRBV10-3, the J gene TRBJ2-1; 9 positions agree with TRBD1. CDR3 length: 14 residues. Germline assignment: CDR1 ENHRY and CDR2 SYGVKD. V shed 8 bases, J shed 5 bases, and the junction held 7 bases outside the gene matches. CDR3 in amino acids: CAIGGDRDHNEQFF. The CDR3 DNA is TGTGCCATCGGGGGGGACAGGGACCACAATGAGCAGTTCTTC.

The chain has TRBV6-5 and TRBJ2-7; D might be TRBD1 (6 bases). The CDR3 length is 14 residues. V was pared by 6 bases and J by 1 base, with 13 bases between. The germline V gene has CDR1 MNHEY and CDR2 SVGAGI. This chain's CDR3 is CASSHRANSYEQYF. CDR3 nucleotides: TGTGCCAGCAGCCACAGGGCGAATTCCTACGAGCAGTACTTC.

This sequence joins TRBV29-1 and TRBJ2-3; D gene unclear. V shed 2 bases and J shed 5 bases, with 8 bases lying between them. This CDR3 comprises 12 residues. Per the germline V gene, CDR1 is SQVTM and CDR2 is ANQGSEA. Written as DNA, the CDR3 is TGCAGCGTTGAATCTACCGGAGATACGCAGTATTTT. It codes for CSVESTGDTQYF.

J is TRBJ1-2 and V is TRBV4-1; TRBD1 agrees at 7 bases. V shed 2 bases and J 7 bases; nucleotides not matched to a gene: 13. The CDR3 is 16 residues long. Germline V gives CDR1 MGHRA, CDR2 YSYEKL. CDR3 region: CASSQQWARGNGGYTF. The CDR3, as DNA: TGCGCCAGCAGCCAACAGTGGGCCAGGGGGAATGGTGGCTACACCTTC.

CDR3 amino acids: CASSSRWVGRGMTYEQYF. The CDR3 nucleotides are TGTGCCAGCAGCTCCCGGTGGGTTGGCAGGGGAATGACCTACGAGCAGTACTTC. This chain joins TRBV13 and TRBJ2-7; the D gene is possibly TRBD1 (6 bases). Per the germline V gene, CDR1 is PRHDT and CDR2 is FYEKMQ (reference sequence). CDR3 length equals 18 residues. The V and J ends lost 4 bases and 2 bases respectively, with 24 bases between them.

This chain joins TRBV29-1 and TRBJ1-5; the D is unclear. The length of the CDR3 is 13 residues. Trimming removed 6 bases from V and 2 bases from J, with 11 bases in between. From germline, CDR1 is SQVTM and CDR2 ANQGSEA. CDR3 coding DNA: TGCAGCGTGGTTGCGGGAGGCAATCAGCCCCAGCATTTT. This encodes CSVVAGGNQPQHF.

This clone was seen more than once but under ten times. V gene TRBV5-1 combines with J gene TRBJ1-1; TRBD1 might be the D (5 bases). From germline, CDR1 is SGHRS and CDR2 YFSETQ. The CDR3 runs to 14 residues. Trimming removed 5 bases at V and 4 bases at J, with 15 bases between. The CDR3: CASSWDSPRTEAFF. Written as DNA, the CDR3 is TGCGCCAGCAGTTGGGACTCTCCGCGCACTGAAGCTTTCTTT.

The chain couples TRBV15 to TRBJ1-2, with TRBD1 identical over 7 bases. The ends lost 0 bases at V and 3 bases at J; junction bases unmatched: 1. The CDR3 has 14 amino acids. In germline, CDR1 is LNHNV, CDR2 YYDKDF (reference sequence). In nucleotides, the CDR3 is TGTGCCACCAGCAGAGACGGGACAGACTATGGCTACACCTTC. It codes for CATSRDGTDYGYTF. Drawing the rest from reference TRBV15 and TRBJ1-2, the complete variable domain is DAMVIQNPRYQVTQFGKPVTLSCSQTLNHNVMYWYQQKSSQAPKLLFHYYDKDFNNEADTPDNFQSRRPNTSFCFLDIRSPGLGDTAMYLCATSRDGTDYGYTFGSGTRLTVV.

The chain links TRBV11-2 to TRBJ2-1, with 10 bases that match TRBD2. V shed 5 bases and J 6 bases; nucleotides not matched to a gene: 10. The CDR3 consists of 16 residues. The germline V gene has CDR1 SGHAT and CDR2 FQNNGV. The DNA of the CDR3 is TGTGCCAGCAGCCCCCTACTAGCGGGATTACTCAATGAGCAGTTCTTC. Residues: CASSPLLAGLLNEQFF.